This T cell receptor beta chain emerged from a study of cytomegalovirus exposure and HLA in healthy donors (dated by TCRdb to between 2016 and 2019). As for the study more broadly: In an earlier analysis of 587 of the donors, approximately 300 Gb of sequence data and 90 million to 120 million unique TCR beta sequences from 150 million to 200 million T cells were reported. High-throughput TCR immunosequencing, statistical association of individual TCRs with disease status, and machine learning were combined to predict cytomegalovirus infection status. Of the 350 to 400 genotyped donors, around 81% fell in the genetic ancestry cluster associated with self-reported Caucasian donors. The study used immunosequencing to profile the T cell repertoires of 600 to 850 subjects and linked those repertoires to cytomegalovirus serostatus. A later genetic analysis used genome-wide SNP genotypes for about 65% of the 666 donors, treating that subset as a discovery cohort. Along with the approximately 700-subject first cohort, a separate validation cohort of 120 different subjects was used. To study patterns of TCR occurrence, a later analysis re-analyzed previously published TCR beta repertoires from hundreds of donors and added high-resolution HLA genotyping. Across some 400 genotyped donors of the cohort, an average of about 240,000 unique TCR beta nucleotide sequences per donor were sequenced, and approximately 17% of those sequences were non-productive. Donor age, sex, ethnicity and CMV serostatus were compiled together with the repertoire data. HLA typing included class I and class II loci at four-digit resolution. A handful of DR-DQ haplotypes were handled as single units for association and clustering because linkage in the cohort was strong. The study was designed to test whether signatures of past pathogen exposure could be identified by cataloging public T cell receptors. Approximately 310 gigabases of sequencing data and approximately 85 million unique TCR sequences were included in an early release covering roughly 600 HLA-typed donors. Typing coverage varied by locus: roughly 629-640 donors for A, B, C, DRB1 and DQB1; approximately 560 for DQA1; around 610 for DPA1; roughly 450 for DPB1. To decide whether each TCR beta V gene segment behaved as functional or pseudogenic, an earlier analysis of approximately 590 of the donors relied on high-throughput TCR beta sequencing. Every repertoire in the discovery cohort had been generated on one and the same sequencing platform. In the later analysis, no new phenotypic data were used to find candidate immune exposures; instead, reliance was placed on TCR beta sequences and their occurrence across donors. Broader findings and caveats from the paper: It was suggested by the authors that the approach could potentially be generalized to other disease states and immunological phenotypes. A later analysis reported that several top co-occurrence clusters appeared linked to parvovirus B19, influenza, CMV and Epstein-Barr virus. According to a later genetic analysis, donors in an Asian-associated ancestry cluster had fewer N-insertions in productive TCRs than the approximately 670-donor mean. In a later analysis, the rate of TCR association differed among HLA loci, with DRB1 alleles having the most associated TCRs and HLA-C alleles having the fewest. A later analysis found that most CMV-associated TCR beta chains appeared HLA-restricted, with HLA associations seemingly driven largely by CMV exposure. Immune exposure information for the cohort was limited to CMV serostatus. A group of highly shared sequence variants was considered likely to be a technical artifact of the sequencing pipeline. Because some donors lacked HLA typing at each locus, the association tests relied only on the typed subset. In a later analysis, HLA-associated TCR beta chains showed more clonal expansion and lower generation probabilities than non-associated chains that were equally common. Presence/absence analyses assumed roughly uniform sequencing depth across donors, an assumption that may not hold. The earlier analysis of about 600 of the donors excluded roughly 17 rarely observed V segments, including chromosome 9 orphons, because counts were too low. In both the original and validation cohorts, the classifier was reported to diagnose cytomegalovirus status with high specificity and sensitivity. An earlier analysis of around 600 of the donors showed that most TCR beta V segments appeared in productive rearrangements either about 87% or about 30% of the time, which broadly matched IMGT annotations. Only TCR beta chains were sequenced in this cohort, and the absence of alpha or paired-chain data limited detectable features. Across donors, most TCR sequences were observed very rarely, whereas some public TCRs were present in many individuals. In vitro tests confirmed that three of the cytomegalovirus-associated TCR beta chains recognize cytomegalovirus antigens. Some IMGT-functional V segments, including TRBV6-2 and TRBV6-3, could not be told apart with the 87-base-pair reads, so those segments were excluded. The study gave a list of around 170 TCR beta chains associated with cytomegalovirus. An association between a missense DCLRE1C variant and V-gene and J-gene trimming of TCR beta chains was found in a later genetic analysis and replicated in an independent cohort. Strong co-occurrence of HLA alleles, especially DR and DQ, made assigning TCR associations to individual alleles difficult. A later analysis associated about 17,000 TCR beta sequences with specific HLA alleles at a false discovery rate of 0.05. Linkage disequilibrium might explain the correlated functional status among segregating V segments, but an unknown experimental factor could not be ruled out. A further reported finding was that TCR beta sequences accurately predicted the HLA-A and HLA-B alleles for most subjects in the first cohort.

The cohort comprised fewer than 700 healthy bone marrow donors. All cohort members were sampled while nominally healthy, although unrecorded immune exposures were likely present. The donor tested CMV seropositive and was one of the 289 seropositive cohort members. Every donor gave a peripheral blood sample, and the peripheral blood mononuclear cells from that sample were used for TCR beta sequencing. Genomic DNA was extracted from the blood cell samples with the Qiagen DNeasy Blood Extraction Kit. Cut back by 7 bases and 0 bases, the V and J ends lie 13 bases apart. Measured from the cysteine to the phenylalanine, the CDR3 is 15 residues long. This entry keeps only the CDR3 DNA: 45 bases, framed from base 1. CDR1 SGHKS and CDR2 YYEKEE are derived from the germline V gene (reference sequence). This clone was seen more than once but under ten times. This clone's antigen is unknown. Qualities for individual bases were not recorded, and no much larger clone is one base off.

Library preparation was by the immunoSEQ multiplex PCR assay. For the multiplex PCR, a mixture combining 60 forward primers for TCR Vbeta segments and 13 reverse primers for TCR Jbeta segments was used. A multiplex PCR assay on genomic DNA amplified the CDR3 region of rearranged TCR beta genes. The amplified TCR beta libraries were sequenced on the Illumina HiSeq System as 87-base-pair reads. On the authors' methods: Across the 600 to 700 repertoires, a later analysis counted 78 million or so unique TCR beta chains, some 11 million of which were shared by at least two donors. To remove PCR and sequencing errors, raw reads were error-corrected and collapsed into unique sequences using a nearest-neighbor algorithm that merged closely related sequences. To assign V, D and J gene segments, CDR3 sequences were aligned to IMGT reference sequences. For a sequence to be retained, at least a six-nucleotide match to both a V gene segment and a J gene segment was required. Rearrangements were called productive when the CDR3 lacked stop codons and stayed in frame with V and J; all others were non-productive. CDR3 was defined by IMGT convention, running from the second conserved V-encoded cysteine to the conserved J-encoded phenylalanine. The earlier analysis of some 550 of the donors excluded any sequence lacking an unambiguous match to a single V gene segment. An earlier analysis of around 600 of the donors classified V segments as functional when productive rearrangements were above 56.7% and as segregating when the standard deviation between donors was above 5%. To diagnose cytomegalovirus status from the catalog of TCR beta chain sequences, a statistical classification framework was built. V and J gene assignment, in a later analysis, came from comparing TCR nucleotide sequences with IMGT/GENE-DB human TR gene sequences. The TCRdist pipeline was used in a later analysis to assign CDR3 sequences and most-parsimonious VDJ recombination scenarios. In a later analysis, every TCR beta chain was defined by the combination of its CDR3 amino acid sequence and its V-gene family, and reads without a unique V-gene family were dropped. To address suspected cross-contamination and a sequencing artifact, a later analysis removed around 590 highly shared, low-generation-probability nucleotide sequences. In a later analysis, a clonal expansion index for each public chain was calculated from normalized within-repertoire ranks of inferred template counts. Generation probabilities in a later analysis came from a VDJ recombination model fitted to out-of-frame rearrangements, and those results were checked against IGoR. In a later analysis, TCR-TCR, TCR-HLA and TCR-CMV co-occurrence was scored with hypergeometric tests, and a repertoire-size bias correction was applied to TCR pairs. False discovery rates were estimated in a later analysis by permuting HLA or CMV assignments 20 times. A later analysis grouped co-occurring TCRs with DBSCAN, adding TCRdist sequence similarity when clustering within HLA-allele-positive subsets. Repertoires with fewer than 30,000 or more than 120,000 public chains, plus five repertoires with anomalous nucleotide sharing, were excluded from co-occurrence clustering. This immuneACCESS table, as held by TCRdb, lists in-frame sequences with V and J called but not all clones. Of the missing ones, under half trace to an unresolved V gene in checked studies; the others have no known cause. Clone size and the V and J calls come from that table; the DNA yielded D and trimming. Here the sample has roughly 140,000 clones; about 80% occur a single time. Approximately 6% of the sample is taken by the ten largest.

The sequenced sample consisted of PBMCs. The chain couples TRBV5-5 to TRBJ2-2, with TRBD1 tentatively as D gene (5 bases match). The receptor was derived from a man aged 25 to 40 in good health and CMV-seropositive. The DNA is as follows: TGTGCCAGCGGCCCTGGACACGCGAACACCGGGGAGCTGTTTTTT. It translates as CASGPGHANTGELFF.